This T cell receptor beta chain comes out of a study of T cell responses to AZD1222 COVID-19 vaccine. Overall study results and limits: The study found vaccine-associated CD4 TCRs spanning spike, dominant at 160-218 and 743-854. Unmutated variant regions reportedly attract nearly half of all spike-specific TCRs. In all cases, repertoires were sampled only after the peak T cell response. Just six people given AZD1222 tested seropositive at baseline.

Repertoires were generated with immunoSEQ multiplex PCR, while TCRdb's copy carries only in-frame clones and drops some. The data show about 76,000 clones, with over 75% seen just once and 11% held by the top ten. CDR1 LNHDA and CDR2 SQIVND come from the germline V gene (reference sequence). The ends were cut back, 3 bases at V and 4 bases at J, with 7 bases in the middle. This CDR3 is 13 amino acids long. To note about this clone: What it binds is not known.

This chain links TRBV19 with TRBJ1-5, with D perhaps matching TRBD1 (6 bases). The receptor was isolated from an adult in good health. The source was peripheral blood, collected on day 0 of AZD1222 vaccination. CDR3 sequence (DNA): TGTGCCAGTAGTATGGACAGAAATCAGCCCCAGCATTTT. Translated, it gives CASSMDRNQPQHF.